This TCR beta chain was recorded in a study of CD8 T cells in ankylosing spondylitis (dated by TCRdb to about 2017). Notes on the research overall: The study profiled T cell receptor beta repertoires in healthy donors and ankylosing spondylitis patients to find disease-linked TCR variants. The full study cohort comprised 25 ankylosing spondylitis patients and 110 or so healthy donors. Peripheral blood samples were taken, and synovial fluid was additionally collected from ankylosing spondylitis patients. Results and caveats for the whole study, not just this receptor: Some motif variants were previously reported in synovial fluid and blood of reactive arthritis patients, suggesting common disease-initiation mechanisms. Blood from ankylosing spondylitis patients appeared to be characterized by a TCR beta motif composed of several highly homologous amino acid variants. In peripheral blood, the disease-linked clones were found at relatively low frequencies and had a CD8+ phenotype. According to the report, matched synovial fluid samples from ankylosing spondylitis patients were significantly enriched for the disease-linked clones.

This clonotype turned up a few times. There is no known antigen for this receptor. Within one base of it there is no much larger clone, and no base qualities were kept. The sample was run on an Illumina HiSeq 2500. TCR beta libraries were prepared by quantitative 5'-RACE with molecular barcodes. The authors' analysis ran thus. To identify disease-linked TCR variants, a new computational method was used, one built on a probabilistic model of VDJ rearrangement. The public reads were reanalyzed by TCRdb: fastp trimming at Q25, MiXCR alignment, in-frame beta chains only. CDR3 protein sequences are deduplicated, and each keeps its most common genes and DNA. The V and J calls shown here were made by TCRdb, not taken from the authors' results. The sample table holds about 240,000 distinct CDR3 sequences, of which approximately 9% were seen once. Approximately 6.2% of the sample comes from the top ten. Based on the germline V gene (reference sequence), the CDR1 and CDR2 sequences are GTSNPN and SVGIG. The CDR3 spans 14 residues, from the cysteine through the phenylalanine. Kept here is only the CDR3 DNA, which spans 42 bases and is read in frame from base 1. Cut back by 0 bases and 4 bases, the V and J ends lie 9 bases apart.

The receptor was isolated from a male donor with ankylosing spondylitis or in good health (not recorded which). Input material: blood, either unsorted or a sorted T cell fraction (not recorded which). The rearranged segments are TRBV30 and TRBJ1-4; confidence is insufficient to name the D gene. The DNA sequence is TGTGCCTGGAGTGTGCTACCGATTAATGAAAAACTGTTTTTT. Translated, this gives CAWSVLPINEKLFF.